One sample yielded the 4 T cell receptor beta chains listed below, sequenced in a study of shared clonotypes between healthy human individuals. Sequencing used immunoSEQ multiplex PCR; TCRdb keeps in-frame clones, though not all of them. The sample lists over a million clones, around 98% occurring once. Sequencing used naive CD4+ T cells sorted from blood. Subset specified: CD45RA+ positively selected. The receptors originated from a man aged 30 to 45 in good health.

This chain joins TRBV19 and TRBJ1-2, with unresolved D. This CDR3 comprises 13 residues. Germline V lookup: CDR1 LNHDA, CDR2 SQIVND (reference sequence). Trimming shortened V by 6 bases and J by 10 bases, and 18 bases separated the two germline ends. CDR3 protein: CASSITVPLDYTF. The CDR3 region has the DNA TGTGCCAGTAGCATCACAGTCCCCCTGGACTACACCTTC. The complete variable domain, with remaining parts taken from reference TRBV19 and TRBJ1-2, reads DGGITQSPKYLFRKEGQNVTLSCEQNLNHDAMYWYRQDPGQGLRLIYYSQIVNDFQKGDIAEGYSVSREKKESFPLTVTSAQKNPTAFYLCASSITVPLDYTFGSGTRLTVV.

Here the CDR3 reads CASRGTGTYEQYF. CDR3 coding DNA: TGTGCCAGCAGGGGGACAGGGACCTACGAGCAGTACTTC. This chain joins TRBV25-1 and TRBJ2-7; TRBD1 matches at 9 bases. CDR1 is MGHDK and CDR2 is SYGVNS in the germline V gene. Trimming at V came to 6 bases and at J to 2 bases, leaving 2 bases not matched to a gene. This CDR3 comprises 13 residues.

This chain uses TRBV28 with TRBJ2-7; D not resolved. V lost 10 bases and J 1 base, leaving 20 bases between the germline ends. Germline CDR1 is MDHEN and CDR2 is SYDVKM. The CDR3 length is 15 residues. This chain's CDR3 is CATHPDQLPSYEQYF. The CDR3 DNA sequence: TGTGCCACCCACCCTGACCAACTCCCATCCTACGAGCAGTACTTC. The whole variable domain, remainder taken from reference TRBV28 and TRBJ2-7, is DVKVTQSSRYLVKRTGEKVFLECVQDMDHENMFWYRQDPGLGLRLIYFSYDVKMKEKGDIPEGYSVSREKKERFSLILESASTNQTSMYLCATHPDQLPSYEQYFGPGTRLTVT.

The rearrangement links TRBV16 to TRBJ2-1; D may be TRBD1 or TRBD2 (6 bases each). Trimming cost V 4 bases and J 2 bases, with 21 bases left between them. The CDR3 consists of 18 residues. The germline CDR1 and CDR2 sequences are KGHSY and FQNENV. CDR3 amino acids: CASSLGGFTLTTYNEQFF. For the CDR3, the DNA is TGTGCCAGCAGCCTCGGGGGCTTCACACTAACTACCTACAATGAGCAGTTCTTC. The full variable domain, rest sourced from reference TRBV16 and TRBJ2-1, is GEEVAQTPKHLVRGEGQKAKLYCAPIKGHSYVFWYQQVLKNEFKFLISFQNENVFDETGMPKERFSAKCLPNSPCSLEIQATKLEDSAVYFCASSLGGFTLTTYNEQFFGPGTRLTVL.